Listed below are T cell receptor beta chains from one sample, sequenced in a study of T cells in Graves' hyperthyroidism and ophthalmopathy. TCRdb re-derived calls from the multiplex PCR reads in MiXCR, one entry per CDR3 protein. Here the sample spans under 400,000 distinct CDR3 sequences, 15% to 18% being singletons. The sample taken for sequencing was blood. Every receptor here comes from a woman aged 18-29 years with Graves' hyperthyroidism that later progressed to Graves' ophthalmopathy. The conserved cysteine and the conserved F or W are not part of the CDR3 here. D genes are given only for firm matches.

v_gene	d_gene	len	j_gene	CDR3aa
TRBV6-5	TRBD1	11	TRBJ1-4	ASSWTGTGKLF
TRBV19	-	12	TRBJ2-7	ASSRPGELTEQY
TRBV7-9	-	10	TRBJ2-7	ASSLVTYEQY
TRBV2	TRBD1	13	TRBJ1-6	ASLRGGPRGSPLH
TRBV10-3	-	11	TRBJ2-5	AISESPGETQY
TRBV20-1	TRBD2	13	TRBJ2-1	SARVGRELYNEQF
TRBV4-3	-	13	TRBJ1-2	ASSQEVDSSRGYT
TRBV29-1	TRBD2	11	TRBJ2-5	SVDPSGQETQY
TRBV12-3/TRBV12-4	-	10	TRBJ1-1	ASSFTGTEAF
TRBV10-3	-	14	TRBJ2-2	AISERWIANTGELF
TRBV18	TRBD1	14	TRBJ2-7	ASSPSDRPSYYEQY
TRBV5-1	-	12	TRBJ2-7	ASSLDPNNYEQY
TRBV7-2	-	12	TRBJ2-2	ASSLRSSTGELF
TRBV5-1	TRBD1	13	TRBJ2-5	ASTNRGLGQETQY
TRBV7-9	TRBD1	13	TRBJ2-3	ASSLGQGFADTQY
TRBV6-2/TRBV6-3	-	12	TRBJ2-6	ASSRGSGANVLT
TRBV4-1	-	12	TRBJ2-1	ASSQAIRNNEQF
TRBV20-1	TRBD2	11	TRBJ2-1	SGTGLVVNEQF
TRBV25-1	-	13	TRBJ1-1	ASSEPSGGSAEAF
TRBV9	TRBD2	16	TRBJ2-7	ASSVAPRPAGETWEQY
TRBV5-1	TRBD1	18	TRBJ1-4	ASSLGPTGVISEIDEKLF
TRBV4-2	TRBD2	13	TRBJ2-3	ASRELATGTDTQY
TRBV20-1	-	15	TRBJ2-1	SARLPQGTAFYNEQF
TRBV9	-	13	TRBJ1-6	ASRNDRSSGSPLH
TRBV5-1	-	12	TRBJ2-2	ASSLRGGTGELF
TRBV6-6	TRBD1	14	TRBJ2-2	ASSYQGQGRTGELF
TRBV20-1	-	12	TRBJ2-7	SARSVQGGYEQY
TRBV7-9	-	11	TRBJ1-1	ASGQGDLPEAF
TRBV5-6	TRBD1	14	TRBJ2-1	ASSRGQGRVLIEQF
TRBV4-1	TRBD1	13	TRBJ1-2	ASSHPGQGAYGYT
TRBV29-1	-	10	TRBJ2-3	SVSERTDTQY
TRBV20-1	-	10	TRBJ1-5	SATAYIQPQH
TRBV10-3	TRBD2	13	TRBJ2-2	ATSGAGVNTGELF
TRBV15	-	11	TRBJ2-7	ATSREEGREQY
TRBV27	-	10	TRBJ2-5	ASSGSRETQY
TRBV7-9	TRBD2	12	TRBJ2-7	ASSLAGGVHEQY
TRBV24-1	-	10	TRBJ2-3	ATSGTEDTQY
TRBV30	TRBD2	12	TRBJ2-3	AWSLAGARDTQY
TRBV7-2	TRBD2	13	TRBJ2-5	ASSLVGLVGGTQY
TRBV27	TRBD2	12	TRBJ2-7	ASSRKTSGYEQY
TRBV7-9	-	13	TRBJ2-3	ASSLARTGSDTQY
TRBV4-1	TRBD2	15	TRBJ2-3	ASSQGGGSRSTDTQY